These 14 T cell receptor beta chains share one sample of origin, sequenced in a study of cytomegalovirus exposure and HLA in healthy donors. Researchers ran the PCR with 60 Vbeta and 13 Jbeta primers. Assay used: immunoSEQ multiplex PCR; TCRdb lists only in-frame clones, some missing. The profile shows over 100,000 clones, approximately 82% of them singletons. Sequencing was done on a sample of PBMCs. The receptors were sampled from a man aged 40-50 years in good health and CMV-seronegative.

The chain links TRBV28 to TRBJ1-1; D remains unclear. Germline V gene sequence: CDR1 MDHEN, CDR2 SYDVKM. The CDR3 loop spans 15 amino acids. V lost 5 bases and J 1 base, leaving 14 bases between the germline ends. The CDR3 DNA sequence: TGTGCCAGCAGTCAAAACAGACCAAGGAACACTGAAGCTTTCTTT. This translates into CASSQNRPRNTEAFF.

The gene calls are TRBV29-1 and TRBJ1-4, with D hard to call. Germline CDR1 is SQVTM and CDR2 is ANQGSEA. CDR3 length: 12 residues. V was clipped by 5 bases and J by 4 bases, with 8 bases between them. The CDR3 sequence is CSVQADNEKLFF. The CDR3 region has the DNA TGCAGCGTTCAGGCAGATAATGAAAAACTGTTTTTT.

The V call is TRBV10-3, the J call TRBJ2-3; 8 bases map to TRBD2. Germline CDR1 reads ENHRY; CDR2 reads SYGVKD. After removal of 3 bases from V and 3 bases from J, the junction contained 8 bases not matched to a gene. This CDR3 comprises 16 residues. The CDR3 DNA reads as TGTGCCATCAGTGATAGCCGGGGGGGCCGGACAGATACGCAGTATTTT. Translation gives CAISDSRGGRTDTQYF.

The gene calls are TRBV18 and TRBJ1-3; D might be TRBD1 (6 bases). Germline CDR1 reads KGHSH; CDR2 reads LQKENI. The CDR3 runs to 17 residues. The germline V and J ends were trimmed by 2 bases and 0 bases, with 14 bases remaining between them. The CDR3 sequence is CASSPLLTGSSGNTIYF. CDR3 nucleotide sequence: TGTGCCAGCTCACCATTACTAACAGGGAGCTCTGGAAACACCATATATTTT.

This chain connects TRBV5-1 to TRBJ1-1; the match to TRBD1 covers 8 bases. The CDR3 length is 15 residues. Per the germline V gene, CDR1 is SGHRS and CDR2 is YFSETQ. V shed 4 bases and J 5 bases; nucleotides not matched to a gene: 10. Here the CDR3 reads CASSTQTGAGTEAFF. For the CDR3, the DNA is TGCGCCAGCAGCACTCAGACAGGGGCGGGAACTGAAGCTTTCTTT.

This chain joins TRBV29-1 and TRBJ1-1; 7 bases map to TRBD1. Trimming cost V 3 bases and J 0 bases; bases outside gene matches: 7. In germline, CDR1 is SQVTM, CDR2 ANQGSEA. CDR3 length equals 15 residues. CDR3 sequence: CSVDGDSFMNTEAFF. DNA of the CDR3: TGCAGCGTTGACGGGGACAGCTTTATGAACACTGAAGCTTTCTTT.

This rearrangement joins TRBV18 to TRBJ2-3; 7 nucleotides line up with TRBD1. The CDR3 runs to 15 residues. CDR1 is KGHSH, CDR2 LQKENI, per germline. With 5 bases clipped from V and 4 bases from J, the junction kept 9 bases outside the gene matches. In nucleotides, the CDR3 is TGTGCCAGCTCATTCTGGGCAGGGGGTGCAGATACGCAGTATTTT. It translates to CASSFWAGGADTQYF.

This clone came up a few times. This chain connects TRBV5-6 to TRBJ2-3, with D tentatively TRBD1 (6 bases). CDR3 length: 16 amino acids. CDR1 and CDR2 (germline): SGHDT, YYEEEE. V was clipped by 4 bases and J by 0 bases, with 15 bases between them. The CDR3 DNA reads TGTGCCAGCAGCACCAGGGGACCGATGAGCACAGATACGCAGTATTTT. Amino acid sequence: CASSTRGPMSTDTQYF. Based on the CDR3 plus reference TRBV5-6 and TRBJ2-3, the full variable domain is DAGVTQSPTHLIKTRGQQVTLRCSPKSGHDTVSWYQQALGQGPQFIFQYYEEEERQRGNFPDRFSGHQFPNYSSELNVNALLLGDSALYLCASSTRGPMSTDTQYFGPGTRLTVL.

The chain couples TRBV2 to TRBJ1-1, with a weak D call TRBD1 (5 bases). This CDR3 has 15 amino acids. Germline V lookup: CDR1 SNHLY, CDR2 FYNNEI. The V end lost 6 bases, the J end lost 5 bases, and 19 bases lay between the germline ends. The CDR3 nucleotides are TGTGCCAGCAGCGCCGCAGAAGGGGCGAGGACTGAAGCTTTCTTT. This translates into CASSAAEGARTEAFF.

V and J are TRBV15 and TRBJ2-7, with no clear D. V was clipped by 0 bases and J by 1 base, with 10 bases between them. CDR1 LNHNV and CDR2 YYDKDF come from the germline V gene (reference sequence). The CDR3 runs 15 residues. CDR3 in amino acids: CATSRDRVRSYEQYF. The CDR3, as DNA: TGTGCCACCAGCAGAGACCGGGTCCGTTCCTACGAGCAGTACTTC. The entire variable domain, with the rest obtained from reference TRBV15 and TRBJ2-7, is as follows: DAMVIQNPRYQVTQFGKPVTLSCSQTLNHNVMYWYQQKSSQAPKLLFHYYDKDFNNEADTPDNFQSRRPNTSFCFLDIRSPGLGDTAMYLCATSRDRVRSYEQYFGPGTRLTVT.

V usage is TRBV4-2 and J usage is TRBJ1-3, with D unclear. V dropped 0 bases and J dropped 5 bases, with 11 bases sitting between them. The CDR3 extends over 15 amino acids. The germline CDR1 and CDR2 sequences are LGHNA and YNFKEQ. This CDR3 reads CASSQDRESRNTIYF. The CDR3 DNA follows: TGTGCCAGCAGCCAAGATCGAGAAAGTAGAAACACCATATATTTT.

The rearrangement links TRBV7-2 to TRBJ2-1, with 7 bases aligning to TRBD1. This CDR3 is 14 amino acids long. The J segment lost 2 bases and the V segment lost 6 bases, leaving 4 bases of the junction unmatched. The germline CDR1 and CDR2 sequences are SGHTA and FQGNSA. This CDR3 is CASRSTGPYNEQFF. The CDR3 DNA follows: TGTGCCAGCAGGTCGACAGGGCCCTACAATGAGCAGTTCTTC.

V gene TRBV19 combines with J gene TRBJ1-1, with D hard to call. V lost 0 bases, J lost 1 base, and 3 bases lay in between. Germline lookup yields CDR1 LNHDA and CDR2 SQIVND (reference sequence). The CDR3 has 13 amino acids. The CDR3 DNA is TGTGCCAGTAGTATAGAGCGGAACACTGAAGCTTTCTTT. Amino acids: CASSIERNTEAFF.

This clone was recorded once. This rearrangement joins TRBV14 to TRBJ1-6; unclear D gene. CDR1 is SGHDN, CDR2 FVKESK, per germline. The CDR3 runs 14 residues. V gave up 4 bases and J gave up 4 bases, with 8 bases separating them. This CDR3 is CASSPRRYNSPLHF. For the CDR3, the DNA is TGTGCCAGCAGCCCGCGGCGGTATAATTCACCCCTCCACTTT.